This is a list of T cell receptor beta chains from one sample in a study of blood T cell repertoires in COVID-19. Sequencing used immunoSEQ multiplex PCR; TCRdb keeps in-frame clones, though not all of them. The sample lists about 46,000 clones; roughly 90% were seen once. Sequencing was performed on peripheral blood. The receptors shown here come from a man between 70 and 80 years old with active COVID-19. Both conserved end residues are part of each CDR3. Fields, in order: D gene, V gene, clone size, J gene, CDR3 protein, CDR3 DNA. D genes are given only for firm matches. Size tells how often a clone was seen (once, few, many) or the class of an expanded clone, and some rows leave it out.

TRBD2	TRBV6-1	NA	TRBJ2-2	CASSEGTSGRYTGELFF	TGTGCCAGCAGTGAGGGGACTAGCGGGCGCTACACCGGGGAGCTGTTTTTT
TRBD1	TRBV24-1	NA	TRBJ2-3	CATSDRGQGSDTQYF	TGTGCCACCAGTGACCGGGGACAGGGGTCAGATACGCAGTATTTT
NA	TRBV4-1	NA	TRBJ1-5	CASSQAGVEPQHF	TGCGCCAGCAGCCAGGCCGGGGTTGAACCCCAGCATTTT
NA	TRBV5-4	NA	TRBJ2-1	CASNSGDNEQFF	TGTGCCAGCAACTCGGGGGACAATGAGCAGTTCTTC
NA	TRBV14	NA	TRBJ2-7	CASSQVRGSGIEQYF	TGTGCCAGCAGCCAAGTTAGAGGGAGTGGAATCGAGCAGTACTTC
NA	TRBV5-1	NA	TRBJ2-6	CASSVEGAGANVLTF	TGCGCCAGCAGCGTGGAGGGGGCTGGGGCCAACGTCCTGACTTTC
TRBD1	TRBV28	NA	TRBJ1-5	CASSRTGWNQPQHF	TGTGCCAGCAGTCGGACAGGGTGGAATCAGCCCCAGCATTTT
TRBD1	TRBV19	once	TRBJ2-7	CASSSAGQGAYEQYF	TGTGCCAGTAGTTCGGCGGGACAGGGAGCCTACGAGCAGTACTTC
NA	TRBV18	NA	TRBJ2-5	CASSPILQENQETQYF	TGTGCCAGCTCACCCATACTACAGGAAAATCAAGAGACCCAGTACTTC
NA	TRBV18	NA	TRBJ1-5	CASSDSGNQPQHF	TGTGCCAGCTCCGACAGTGGCAATCAGCCCCAGCATTTT
NA	TRBV24-1	NA	TRBJ2-7	CATSEGSYEQYF	TGTGCCACCAGTGAGGGGAGCTACGAGCAGTACTTC
TRBD2	TRBV18	NA	TRBJ2-7	CASSSRAGNSYEQYF	TGTGCCAGCTCCTCGAGAGCGGGAAACTCCTACGAGCAGTACTTC
TRBD1	TRBV7-2	once	TRBJ1-5	CASSLAGQGANQPQHF	TGTGCCAGCAGCTTAGCGGGACAGGGGGCCAATCAGCCCCAGCATTTT
NA	TRBV5-1	once	TRBJ1-1	CASSRDPNTEAFF	TGCGCCAGCAGCCGAGATCCAAACACTGAAGCTTTCTTT
NA	TRBV13	NA	TRBJ1-6	CASSLWQGNSPLHF	TGTGCCAGCAGCTTGTGGCAGGGTAATTCACCCCTCCACTTT
NA	TRBV27	NA	TRBJ1-1	CASSLAGVPGRDTEAFF	TGTGCCAGCAGTTTAGCGGGGGTTCCAGGGAGGGACACTGAAGCTTTCTTT
NA	TRBV3-1/TRBV3-2	once	TRBJ2-1	CASSIRTDGLFF	TGTGCCAGCAGCATCCGGACAGATGGGCTGTTCTTC
TRBD2	TRBV5-1	few	TRBJ2-3	CASSGTSGPTTDTQYF	TGCGCCAGCAGCGGAACTAGCGGCCCTACGACAGATACGCAGTATTTT
NA	TRBV28	NA	TRBJ2-2	CASTLTGGAGTGELFF	TGTGCCAGCACCCTCACCGGCGGGGCTGGCACCGGGGAGCTGTTTTTT
NA	TRBV21-1	few	TRBJ2-1	CASSNAQRSPNEQFF	TGTGCCAGCAGCAACGCTCAGCGGTCTCCCAATGAGCAGTTCTTC
NA	TRBV6-5	NA	TRBJ1-5	CASSPTGFGNQPQHF	TGTGCCAGCAGTCCGACAGGTTTCGGCAATCAGCCCCAGCATTTT
NA	TRBV11-1	NA	TRBJ1-3	CASSSDSYSGNTIYF	TGTGCCAGCAGTTCGGACAGCTACTCTGGAAACACCATATATTTT
TRBD2	TRBV7-3	NA	TRBJ2-1	CASSPTGTNNEQFF	TGTGCCAGCAGCCCTACCGGGACTAACAATGAGCAGTTCTTC
NA	TRBV6-2/TRBV6-3	NA	TRBJ2-5	CASSYYRGGFQETQYF	TGTGCCAGCAGTTACTACAGGGGGGGATTCCAAGAGACCCAGTACTTC
TRBD2	TRBV5-8	NA	TRBJ2-1	CASSAIPGPGGNEQFF	TGTGCCAGCAGCGCAATCCCGGGCCCGGGGGGGAATGAGCAGTTCTTC
NA	TRBV9	NA	TRBJ1-1	CASADRPNTEAFF	TGTGCCAGCGCGGACAGACCTAACACTGAAGCTTTCTTT
TRBD2	TRBV15	NA	TRBJ2-1	CATSPRGGRYNEQFF	TGTGCCACCAGCCCCCGAGGCGGGAGATACAATGAGCAGTTCTTC
NA	TRBV6-1	NA	TRBJ2-7	CASSDVYEQYF	TGTGCCAGCAGTGACGTATACGAGCAGTACTTC
TRBD1	TRBV5-1	NA	TRBJ2-5	CASSFPDRVETQYF	TGCGCCAGCAGCTTTCCCGACAGGGTTGAGACCCAGTACTTC
TRBD1	TRBV19	NA	TRBJ2-1	CASSIGQGRWQFF	TGTGCCAGTAGTATAGGACAGGGTCGGTGGCAGTTCTTC
TRBD2	TRBV7-2	NA	TRBJ2-1	CASSLWPGGSDEQFF	TGTGCCAGCAGCTTATGGCCGGGGGGTAGCGATGAGCAGTTCTTC
NA	TRBV21-1	few	TRBJ1-5	CASRSGPLYYQPQHF	TGTGCCAGCAGGTCGGGTCCCCTATACTATCAGCCCCAGCATTTT
NA	TRBV28	few	TRBJ2-3	CASSPQGFGEVNTQYF	TGTGCCAGCAGCCCCCAGGGTTTTGGCGAGGTAAATACGCAGTATTTT
TRBD2	TRBV24-1	NA	TRBJ2-1	CATSGLAGVDVEQFF	TGTGCCACCAGTGGACTAGCGGGAGTGGATGTTGAGCAGTTCTTC
TRBD1	TRBV30	NA	TRBJ2-1	CAWTQGAANEQFF	TGTGCCTGGACACAGGGGGCTGCTAATGAGCAGTTCTTC
NA	TRBV9	NA	TRBJ2-5	CASSVGPRVTQYF	TGTGCCAGCAGCGTAGGCCCTCGAGTGACCCAGTACTTC
TRBD1	TRBV18	NA	TRBJ2-1	CASSRDRKYNEQFF	TGTGCCAGCTCACGGGACAGGAAATACAATGAGCAGTTCTTC
NA	TRBV4-1	NA	TRBJ1-4	CASSPYTGGYEKLFF	TGCGCCAGCAGCCCGTACACGGGGGGCTATGAAAAACTGTTTTTT
TRBD2	TRBV7-2	NA	TRBJ2-3	CASSLGTSGGPSTDTQYF	TGTGCCAGCAGCTTAGGGACTAGCGGGGGACCCAGCACAGATACGCAGTATTTT
NA	TRBV5-1	NA	TRBJ1-5	CASSLNFSSNQPQHF	TGCGCCAGCAGCTTGAATTTCAGTAGCAATCAGCCCCAGCATTTT
NA	TRBV20-1	NA	TRBJ2-1	CSARLVNEQFF	TGCAGTGCTAGACTAGTCAATGAGCAGTTCTTC
NA	TRBV27	NA	TRBJ2-7	CASSLLASYEQYF	TGTGCCAGCAGTTTGTTAGCTAGCTACGAGCAGTACTTC
NA	TRBV6-5	NA	TRBJ2-2	CASSFAPVYSTGELFF	TGTGCCAGCAGTTTCGCCCCCGTTTACAGCACCGGGGAGCTGTTTTTT
NA	TRBV5-8	NA	TRBJ2-1	CASTPEVWGEYNEQFF	TGTGCCAGCACCCCCGAAGTGTGGGGCGAATACAATGAGCAGTTCTTC
NA	TRBV5-1	NA	TRBJ1-3	CASRQSSGNTIYF	TGCGCCAGCAGACAGAGCTCTGGAAACACCATATATTTT
NA	TRBV29-1	NA	TRBJ1-1	CSVGPYTAEAFF	TGCAGCGTTGGCCCGTACACAGCTGAAGCTTTCTTT
NA	TRBV30	NA	TRBJ2-7	CAARVRTDPFTYEQYF	TGTGCCGCAAGGGTTCGGACAGACCCTTTTACCTACGAGCAGTACTTC
TRBD1	TRBV3-1/TRBV3-2	NA	TRBJ1-1	CASSRRTGAHPDVAFF	TGTGCCAGCAGCCGACGGACAGGAGCACACCCTGATGTAGCTTTCTTT